These 13 T cell receptor beta chains were sequenced from one sample in a study of blood T cell repertoires in COVID-19. Here immunoSEQ multiplex PCR was the method, and the copy in TCRdb shows in-frame clones only, minus some. The table records fewer than 300,000 clones, approximately 83% of them present only once. Sequencing used peripheral blood. Every receptor here comes from a woman aged 45 to 65 who had recovered from COVID-19.

The chain joins TRBV19 to TRBJ1-4, with a weak D call TRBD1 (5 bases). Trimming shortened V by 5 bases and J by 3 bases, and 10 bases separated the two germline ends. This CDR3 has 14 residues. Per the germline V gene, CDR1 is LNHDA and CDR2 is SQIVND (reference sequence). This CDR3 reads CASSGAVSNEKLFF. For the CDR3, the DNA is TGTGCCAGTAGTGGGGCCGTATCTAATGAAAAACTGTTTTTT.

The J gene is TRBJ2-7, the V gene TRBV3-1 (or the pseudogene TRBV3-2); unclear D gene. This CDR3 has 17 amino acids. Trimming cost V 1 base and J 9 bases, with 25 bases left between them. Germline loops: CDR1 LGHDT, CDR2 YNNKEL (reference sequence). CDR3 DNA sequence: TGTGCCAGCAGCCAAGGATCAGGCCTGTTGGTCGCTCCGCGGCAGTACTTC. Its protein product is CASSQGSGLLVAPRQYF.

V gene TRBV19 combines with J gene TRBJ1-3; D is unclear. V lost 5 bases to trimming and J lost 0 bases, with 11 bases between them. The CDR3 consists of 15 residues. Germline V gene lookup returns CDR1 LNHDA and CDR2 SQIVND (reference sequence). The CDR3 spells CASSYSVVSGNTIYF. CDR3 in DNA: TGTGCCAGTAGTTACTCGGTTGTCTCTGGAAACACCATATATTTT.

This clone was counted between two and nine times. The rearrangement joins TRBV2 to TRBJ1-5; D is ambiguous. CDR1 is SNHLY, CDR2 FYNNEI, per germline. This CDR3 contains 12 residues. V lost 5 bases and J lost 6, with 8 bases in between. CDR3 DNA: TGTGCCAGCAGTCAAGGTCGTCAGCCCCAGCATTTT. Residues: CASSQGRQPQHF.

The chain has TRBV28 and TRBJ1-5; tentatively, D is TRBD1 (5 bases). The CDR3 has 15 residues. V lost 6 bases to trimming and J lost 2 bases, with 14 bases between them. Germline V gene sequence: CDR1 MDHEN, CDR2 SYDVKM. The CDR3 sequence is CASRSTLGGNQPQHF. CDR3 sequence (DNA): TGTGCCAGCAGATCAACCCTAGGGGGCAATCAGCCCCAGCATTTT.

The V gene is TRBV5-6, the J gene TRBJ2-3; 9 nucleotides agree with TRBD2. In germline, CDR1 is SGHDT, CDR2 YYEEEE. V lost 4 bases, J lost 0 bases, and 9 bases stayed unmatched. This CDR3 contains 17 residues. This CDR3 reads CASSLVTSGTSTDTQYF. The DNA of the CDR3 is TGTGCCAGCAGCCTGGTGACTAGCGGCACAAGCACAGATACGCAGTATTTT.

This clone occurred a few times. This rearrangement joins TRBV28 to TRBJ2-3; TRBD2 matches 7 bases. Trimming took 6 bases from V and 0 from J; bases not matched to a gene: 12. From germline, CDR1 is MDHEN and CDR2 SYDVKM. The CDR3 is made up of 17 amino acids. The DNA of the CDR3 is TGTGCCAGCAGGGGCGCAAGCGGGCGGGGGAGCACAGATACGCAGTATTTT. This codes for CASRGASGRGSTDTQYF.

The gene calls are TRBV21-1 and TRBJ2-1; the table calls TRBD1, which could not be checked here. TRBV21-1 is tagged as a pseudogene. This CDR3 region has 16 residues. Written as DNA, the CDR3 is TGTGCCAGCAGCAAAAGGAGGGGGACAGGGGTCAATGAGCAGTTCTTC. Translated: CASSKRRGTGVNEQFF.

This chain joins TRBV19 and TRBJ1-4, with D possibly being TRBD1 (6 bases). Germline loops: CDR1 LNHDA, CDR2 SQIVND (reference sequence). This CDR3 spans 14 amino acids. V dropped 6 bases and J dropped 8 bases, with 16 bases sitting between them. CDR3 DNA: TGTGCCAGTAGAATAACAGGGTATGGCGAAAAACTGTTTTTT. Amino acid sequence: CASRITGYGEKLFF.

This sequence joins TRBV4-1 and TRBJ2-1, with 8 bases lining up with TRBD1. The CDR3 is 15 amino acids. From germline, CDR1 is MGHRA and CDR2 YSYEKL. Germline trimming cut 0 bases from V and 8 bases from J; bases unmatched to any gene: 6. The CDR3 here is CASSQDPAGGDEQFF. The CDR3 nucleotides read TGCGCCAGCAGCCAAGATCCGGCAGGGGGCGATGAGCAGTTCTTC.

The chain joins TRBV11-2 to TRBJ2-5; TRBD1 aligns across 7 bases. The J segment lost 9 bases and the V segment lost 5 bases, leaving 12 bases of the junction unmatched. The CDR3 loop spans 14 amino acids. CDR1 SGHAT and CDR2 FQNNGV come from the germline V gene. This CDR3 is CASSPRDSGLSQYF. The CDR3 nucleotides are TGTGCCAGCAGCCCCCGGGACAGCGGTTTGTCCCAGTACTTC.

This chain connects TRBV7-2 to TRBJ2-7; D is uncertain. This CDR3 region has 16 residues. With 1 base removed from V and 2 bases from J, the gap between germline ends came to 15 bases. Germline V CDR1 and CDR2: SGHTA, FQGNSA. CDR3 protein: CASSLGASQKTYEQYF. The CDR3 nucleotides are TGTGCCAGCAGCTTAGGGGCGTCACAGAAAACCTACGAGCAGTACTTC. Based on the CDR3 plus reference TRBV7-2 and TRBJ2-7, the full variable domain is GAGVSQSPSNKVTEKGKDVELRCDPISGHTALYWYRQSLGQGLEFLIYFQGNSAPDKSGLPSDRFSAERTGGSVSTLTIQRTQQEDSAVYLCASSLGASQKTYEQYFGPGTRLTVT.

This chain connects TRBV27 to TRBJ1-4; 9 bases are shared with TRBD1. CDR1 and CDR2 from the germline V gene are MNHEY and SMNVEV (reference sequence). This CDR3 has 14 residues. The ends lost 6 bases at V and 8 bases at J; junction bases unmatched: 7. CDR3 protein: CASRLGQGREKLFF. The DNA for the CDR3 is TGTGCCAGCAGGCTGGGACAGGGACGAGAAAAACTGTTTTTT.